This is a list of T cell receptor beta chains from one sample in a study of blood T cell repertoires in COVID-19. Sequenced by immunoSEQ multiplex PCR; TCRdb stores in-frame clones only, minus some. The table has about 130,000 clones, over 80% seen once; the top ten hold about a tenth. Sequencing was performed on peripheral blood. The receptors were sampled from a man aged 40-55 years with active or convalescent COVID-19. Each CDR3 is given with its conserved first and last residue. Each record gives: clone size, V gene, J gene, D gene, CDR3 protein, CDR3 DNA. D genes are given only for firm matches. Where a row states a size, it is once, few, many or the class of an expanded clone; other rows omit it.

.	TRBV5-4	TRBJ2-3	TRBD2	CASSLGRTSGGPDTQYF	TGTGCCAGCAGCTTGGGTAGGACTAGCGGGGGGCCCGATACGCAGTATTTT
.	TRBV18	TRBJ1-1	.	CASSPGAWDTEAFF	TGTGCCAGCTCACCTGGAGCGTGGGACACTGAAGCTTTCTTT
.	TRBV5-1	TRBJ2-3	TRBD2	CASSGLAGEDTQYF	TGCGCCAGCAGCGGACTAGCGGGGGAAGATACGCAGTATTTT
once	TRBV30	TRBJ1-2	.	CAWSVQGPGGYTF	TGTGCCTGGAGTGTCCAGGGGCCAGGGGGCTACACCTTC
.	TRBV29-1	TRBJ2-7	TRBD2	CSVSLAGGRYEQYF	TGCAGCGTTTCCCTAGCGGGGGGGCGCTACGAGCAGTACTTC
once	TRBV5-5	TRBJ2-7	.	CASSPGGPYEQYF	TGTGCCAGCAGCCCCGGGGGGCCCTACGAGCAGTACTTC
.	TRBV12-5	TRBJ1-2	.	CASGLGQMGGYTF	TGTGCTAGTGGCCTAGGACAGATGGGTGGCTACACCTTC
.	TRBV5-8	TRBJ1-4	.	CASSTQGRLFF	TGTGCCAGCAGCACCCAAGGGAGGCTGTTTTTT
once	TRBV19	TRBJ2-3	TRBD1	CASSSGADRGLSDTQYF	TGTGCCAGTAGTTCAGGGGCGGACAGGGGGCTTTCAGATACGCAGTATTTT
.	TRBV15	TRBJ2-5	.	CATSRDPTETQYF	TGTGCCACCAGCAGAGATCCTACGGAGACCCAGTACTTC
.	TRBV2	TRBJ2-7	.	CASSYGSYEQYF	TGTGCCAGCAGTTACGGGTCCTACGAGCAGTACTTC
.	TRBV27	TRBJ1-2	.	CASSPGLLDYGYTF	TGTGCCAGCAGTCCGGGTCTCTTGGACTATGGCTACACCTTC
.	TRBV7-3	TRBJ1-6	TRBD1	CASSPTGDDNSPLHF	TGTGCCAGCAGCCCGACAGGGGACGATAATTCACCCCTCCACTTT
.	TRBV6-5	TRBJ2-7	.	CASSYLWQGGEQYF	TGTGCCAGCAGTTACTTGTGGCAGGGAGGCGAGCAGTACTTC
.	TRBV5-1	TRBJ2-7	.	CASSSPDRTTYEQYF	TGCGCCAGCAGCTCACCTGACAGAACTACCTACGAGCAGTACTTC
.	TRBV19	TRBJ2-5	TRBD1	CASSTVTGERRETQYF	TGTGCCAGTAGTACAGTGACAGGGGAAAGGCGAGAGACCCAGTACTTC